This T cell receptor (beta chain) was retrieved from a study of blood T cell repertoires in COVID-19. Study-level background: PBMCs, B-cell-depleted T cells, or T cells were the source of the cDNA or gDNA that made up the material.

Trimming at V came to 4 bases and at J to 5 bases, leaving 8 bases not matched to a gene. Germline CDR1 is SGHDT and CDR2 is YYEEEE. The CDR3 length is 16 residues. Sequencing used immunoSEQ multiplex PCR; TCRdb keeps in-frame clones, though not all of them. Among roughly 250,000 clones, more than 65% were seen once, and the ten largest hold 4%. The chain employs TRBV5-6 and TRBJ2-3, with 12 bases aligning to TRBD1. The sequence derives from a woman in her forties with active or convalescent COVID-19. Sample: peripheral blood. CDR3 coding DNA: TGTGCCAGCAGCCTATCGGGACAGGGGGCGCGAGATACGCAGTATTTT. Translated, it gives CASSLSGQGARDTQYF.